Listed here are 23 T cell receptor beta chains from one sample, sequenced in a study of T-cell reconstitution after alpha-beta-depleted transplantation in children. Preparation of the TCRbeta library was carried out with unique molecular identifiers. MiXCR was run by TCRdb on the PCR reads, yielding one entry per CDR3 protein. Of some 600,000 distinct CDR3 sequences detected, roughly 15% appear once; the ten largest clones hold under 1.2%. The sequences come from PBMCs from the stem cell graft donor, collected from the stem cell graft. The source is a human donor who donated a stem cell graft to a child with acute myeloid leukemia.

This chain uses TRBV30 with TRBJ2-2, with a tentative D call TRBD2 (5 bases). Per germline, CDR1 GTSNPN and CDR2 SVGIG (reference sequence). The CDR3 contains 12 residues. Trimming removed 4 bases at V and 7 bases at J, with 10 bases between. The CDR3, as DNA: TGTGCCTGGAATAACGGGGACGGGGAGCTGTTTTTT. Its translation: CAWNNGDGELFF.

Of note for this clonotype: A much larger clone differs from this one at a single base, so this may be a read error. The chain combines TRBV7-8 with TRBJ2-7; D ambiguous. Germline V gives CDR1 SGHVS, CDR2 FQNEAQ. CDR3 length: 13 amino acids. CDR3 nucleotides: TGTGCCAGCAGCCCCCCGGGCCCTTACGCGCAGTACTTC. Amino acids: CASSPPGPYAQYF.

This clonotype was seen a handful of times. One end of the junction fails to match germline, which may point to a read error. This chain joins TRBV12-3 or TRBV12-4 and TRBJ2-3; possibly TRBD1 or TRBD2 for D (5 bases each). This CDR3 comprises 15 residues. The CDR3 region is CASSFGDRGTDTQYF. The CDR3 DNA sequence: TGTGCCAGCAGTTTTGGGGATCGGGGCACGGATACGCAGTATTTT.

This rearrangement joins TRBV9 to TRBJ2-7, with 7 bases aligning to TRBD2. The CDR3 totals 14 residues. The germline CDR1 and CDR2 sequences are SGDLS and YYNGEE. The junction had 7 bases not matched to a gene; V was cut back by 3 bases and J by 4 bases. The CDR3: CASSAGGELYEQYF. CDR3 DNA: TGTGCCAGCAGCGCGGGGGGAGAACTATACGAGCAGTACTTC.

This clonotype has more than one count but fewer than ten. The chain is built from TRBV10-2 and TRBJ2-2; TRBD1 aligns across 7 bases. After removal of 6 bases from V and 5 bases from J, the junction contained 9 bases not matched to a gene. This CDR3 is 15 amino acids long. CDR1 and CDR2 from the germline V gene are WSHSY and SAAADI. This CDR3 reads CASRSTGARTGELFF. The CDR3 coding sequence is TGCGCCAGCAGATCTACAGGGGCCAGGACCGGGGAGCTGTTTTTT.

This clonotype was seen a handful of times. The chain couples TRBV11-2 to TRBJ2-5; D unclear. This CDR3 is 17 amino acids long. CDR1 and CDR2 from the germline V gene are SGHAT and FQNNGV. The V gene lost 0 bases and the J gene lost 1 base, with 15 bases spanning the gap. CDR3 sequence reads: CASSLELGRRLQETQYF. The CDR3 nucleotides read TGTGCCAGCAGCTTAGAACTGGGAAGGAGACTCCAAGAGACCCAGTACTTC.

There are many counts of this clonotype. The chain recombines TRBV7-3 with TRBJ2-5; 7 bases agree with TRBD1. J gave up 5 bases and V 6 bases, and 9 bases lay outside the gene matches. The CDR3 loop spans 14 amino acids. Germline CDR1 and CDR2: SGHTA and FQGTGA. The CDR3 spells CASSPSAGGETQYF. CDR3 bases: TGTGCCAGCAGTCCATCCGCAGGGGGTGAGACCCAGTACTTC.

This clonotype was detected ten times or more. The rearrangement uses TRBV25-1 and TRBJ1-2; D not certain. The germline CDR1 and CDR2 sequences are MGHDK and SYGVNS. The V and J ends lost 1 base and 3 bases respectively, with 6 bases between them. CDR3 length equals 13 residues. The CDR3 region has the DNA TGTGCCAGCAGTGAATCGGGTGACTATGGCTACACCTTC. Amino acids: CASSESGDYGYTF.

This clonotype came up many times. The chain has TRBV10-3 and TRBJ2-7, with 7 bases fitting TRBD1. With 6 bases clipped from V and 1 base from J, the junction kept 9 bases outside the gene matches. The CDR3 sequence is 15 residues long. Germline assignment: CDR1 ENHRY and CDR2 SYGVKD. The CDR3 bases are TGTGCCATCAGGAGCGACCCGACAGGGTCCTACGAGCAGTACTTC. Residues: CAIRSDPTGSYEQYF.

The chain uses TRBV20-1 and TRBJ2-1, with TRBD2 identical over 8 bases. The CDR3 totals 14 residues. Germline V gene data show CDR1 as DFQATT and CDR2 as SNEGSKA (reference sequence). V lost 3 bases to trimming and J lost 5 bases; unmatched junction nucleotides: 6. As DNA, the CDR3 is TGCAGTGCTAGCGAGCAGCGGGAGAACAATGAGCAGTTCTTC. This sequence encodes CSASEQRENNEQFF.

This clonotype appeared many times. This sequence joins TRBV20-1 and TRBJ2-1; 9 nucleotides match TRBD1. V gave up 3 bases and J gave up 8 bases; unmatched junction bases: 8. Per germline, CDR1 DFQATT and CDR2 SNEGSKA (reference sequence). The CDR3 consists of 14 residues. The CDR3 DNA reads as TGCAGTGCTAGTTGGGACAGGGTCATGGATGAGCAGTTCTTC. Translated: CSASWDRVMDEQFF.

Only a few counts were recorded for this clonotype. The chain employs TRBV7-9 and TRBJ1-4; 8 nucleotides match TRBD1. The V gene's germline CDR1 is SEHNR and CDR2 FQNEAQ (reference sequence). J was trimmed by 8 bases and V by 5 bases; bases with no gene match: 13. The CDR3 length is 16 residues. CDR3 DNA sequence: TGTGCCAGCAGCCCCGCTCAGGGGGCGCTGGGAGAAAAACTGTTTTTT. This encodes CASSPAQGALGEKLFF.

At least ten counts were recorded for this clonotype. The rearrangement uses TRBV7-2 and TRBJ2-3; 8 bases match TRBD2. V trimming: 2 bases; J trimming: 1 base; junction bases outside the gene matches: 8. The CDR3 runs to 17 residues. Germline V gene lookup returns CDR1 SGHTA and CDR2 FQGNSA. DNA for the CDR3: TGTGCCAGCAGCTTAACGGGGCAGCGGGGGCGCACAGATACGCAGTATTTT. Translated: CASSLTGQRGRTDTQYF.

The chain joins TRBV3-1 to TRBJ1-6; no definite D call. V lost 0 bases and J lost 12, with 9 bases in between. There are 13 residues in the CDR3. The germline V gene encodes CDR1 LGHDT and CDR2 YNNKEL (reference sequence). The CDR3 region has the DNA TGTGCCAGCAGCCAAGATCGAGGAAGACCCCTCCACTTT. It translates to CASSQDRGRPLHF.

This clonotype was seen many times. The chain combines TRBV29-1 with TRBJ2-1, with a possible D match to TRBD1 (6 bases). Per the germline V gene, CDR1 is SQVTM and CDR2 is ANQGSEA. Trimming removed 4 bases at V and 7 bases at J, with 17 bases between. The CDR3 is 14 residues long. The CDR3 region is CSVVVTGKGNEQFF. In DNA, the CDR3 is TGCAGCGTTGTGGTTACAGGGAAAGGTAATGAGCAGTTCTTC.

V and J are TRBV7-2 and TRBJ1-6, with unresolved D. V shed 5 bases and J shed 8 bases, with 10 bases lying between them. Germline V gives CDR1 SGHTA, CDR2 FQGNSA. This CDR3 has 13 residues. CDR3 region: CASSATRDSPLHF. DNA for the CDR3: TGTGCCAGCAGCGCCACCCGGGATTCACCCCTCCACTTT.

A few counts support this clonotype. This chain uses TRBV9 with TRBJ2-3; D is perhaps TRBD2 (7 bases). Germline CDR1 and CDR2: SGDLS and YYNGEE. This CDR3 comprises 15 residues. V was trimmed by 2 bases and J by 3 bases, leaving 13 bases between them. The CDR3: CASSVGGGETDTQYF. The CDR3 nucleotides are TGTGCCAGCAGCGTCGGAGGGGGGGAGACAGATACGCAGTATTTT.

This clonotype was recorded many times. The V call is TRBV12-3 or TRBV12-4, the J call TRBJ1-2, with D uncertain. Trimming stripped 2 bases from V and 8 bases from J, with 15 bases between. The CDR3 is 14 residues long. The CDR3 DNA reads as TGTGCCAGCAGTTTACTTGCCCCCGGTGGAGGCTACACCTTC. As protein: CASSLLAPGGGYTF.

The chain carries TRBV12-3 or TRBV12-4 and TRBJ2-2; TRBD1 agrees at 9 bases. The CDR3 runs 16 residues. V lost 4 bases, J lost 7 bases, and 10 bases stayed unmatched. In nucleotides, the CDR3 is TGTGCCAGCAGTTCAACAGGGGGCAGGGTTGGCGGGGAGCTGTTTTTT. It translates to CASSSTGGRVGGELFF.

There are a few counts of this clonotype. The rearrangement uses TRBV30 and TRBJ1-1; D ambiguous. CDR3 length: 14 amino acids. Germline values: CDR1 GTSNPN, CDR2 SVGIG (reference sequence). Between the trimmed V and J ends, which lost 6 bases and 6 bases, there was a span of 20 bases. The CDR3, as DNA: TGTGCCTGTAAAGAGACTGCCGGTTGGGCTGAAGCTTTCTTT. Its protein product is CACKETAGWAEAFF.

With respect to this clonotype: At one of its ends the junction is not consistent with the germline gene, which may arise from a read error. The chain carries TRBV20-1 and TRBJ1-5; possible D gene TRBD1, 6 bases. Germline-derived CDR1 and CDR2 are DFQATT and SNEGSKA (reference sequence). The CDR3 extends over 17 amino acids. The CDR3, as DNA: TGCTGTGCTAGAGGGGCGATAGGGGGGTTCGGCAATCAGCCCCAGCATTTT. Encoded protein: CCARGAIGGFGNQPQHF.

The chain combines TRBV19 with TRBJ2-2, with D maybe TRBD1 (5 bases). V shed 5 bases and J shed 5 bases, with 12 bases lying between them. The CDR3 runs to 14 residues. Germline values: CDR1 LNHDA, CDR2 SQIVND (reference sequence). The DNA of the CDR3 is TGTGCCAGTAGTCTCCGACAGTTTACCGGGGAGCTGTTTTTT. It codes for CASSLRQFTGELFF.

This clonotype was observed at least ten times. This CDR3 reads CASSPWTDETQYF. DNA of the CDR3: TGTGCCAGCAGCCCCTGGACAGACGAGACCCAGTACTTC. The chain combines TRBV7-2 with TRBJ2-5; a weak D match, TRBD1 (6 bases). From germline, CDR1 is SGHTA and CDR2 FQGNSA. V lost 5 bases, J lost 5 bases, and 12 bases lay in between. This CDR3 comprises 13 residues.